The clone carrying this TCR beta chain was recorded only once. The antigen is unknown. Some clones are missing from TCRdb's copy, which holds only in-frame ones; the method was immunoSEQ multiplex PCR. Here the sample spans a few thousand clones, approximately 85% being singletons. The V and J ends lost 2 bases and 7 bases respectively, with 7 bases between them. Germline lookup yields CDR1 SQVTM and CDR2 ANQGSEA. The CDR3 consists of 11 residues. This record belongs to a study of immune evolution from preneoplasia to lung adenocarcinoma. Study-wide findings and caveats: Later-stage lesions appeared to have more T cells, more diversity, less clonality. Highest clonality occurred in KRAS-mutant, not EGFR-mutant or double wild-type, nodules. Top clone share appeared to fall from AAH through AIS, MIA, adenocarcinoma.

The clonotype comes from a person aged 50-59 years with lung adenocarcinoma. Material: FFPE invasive lung adenocarcinoma tissue. This sequence joins TRBV29-1 and TRBJ2-3; D gene unclear. The CDR3 reads CSVERSYTQYF. The CDR3 DNA reads as TGCAGCGTTGAACGGTCTTATACGCAGTATTTT.